One sample yielded the 26 T cell receptor beta chains listed below, sequenced in a study of shared clonotypes between healthy human individuals. The data were produced by immunoSEQ multiplex PCR, yet TCRdb's version contains in-frame clones alone and is incomplete. This table holds over 2,000,000 clones, 93% found once. CD45RO-negative cells were positively selected for CCR7, leaving out terminally differentiated effector memory CD45RA+ cells. The sequenced sample was naive CD8+ T cells from PBMCs. The receptors originated from a man aged 18 to 29 in good health. Some clones in this sample may be carry-over from other donors' samples.

The chain combines TRBV19 with TRBJ2-1, with D perhaps TRBD1 (6 bases). The length of the CDR3 is 15 residues. CDR1 is LNHDA and CDR2 is SQIVND in the germline V gene (reference sequence). V gave up 1 base and J gave up 6 bases, with 13 bases separating them. The CDR3, as DNA: TGTGCCAGTAGTATAGTTTCCAGGGGCCTCAATGAGCAGTTCTTC. This encodes CASSIVSRGLNEQFF.

Comments on this clone: In the same sample, other DNA sequences code for this CDR3. The chain uses TRBV4-1 and TRBJ2-3; 7 bases fit TRBD1. Trimming took 4 bases from V and 1 from J; bases not matched to a gene: 5. Germline V gene sequence: CDR1 MGHRA, CDR2 YSYEKL. The CDR3 is 15 amino acids. The CDR3 DNA reads TGCGCCAGCAGCCCGGGGACAGAGGGCACAGATACGCAGTATTTT. Translation gives CASSPGTEGTDTQYF.

This chain joins TRBV6-1 and TRBJ1-5; 7 nucleotides agree with TRBD1. CDR3 size: 15 residues. Trimming cost V 4 bases and J 6 bases; bases outside gene matches: 9. From germline, CDR1 is MNHNS and CDR2 SASEGT. Here the CDR3 reads CASSAKGQWVQPQHF. DNA for the CDR3: TGTGCCAGCAGTGCAAAGGGACAGTGGGTTCAGCCCCAGCATTTT.

V usage is TRBV9 and J usage is TRBJ2-7, with D possibly matching TRBD2 (6 bases). Trimming left V 0 bases short and J 1 base short, with 8 bases between. CDR3 size: 14 residues. In germline, CDR1 is SGDLS, CDR2 YYNGEE. This CDR3 is CASSVAGESYEQYF. In DNA form, the CDR3 reads TGTGCCAGCAGCGTAGCGGGAGAGTCCTACGAGCAGTACTTC.

This sequence joins TRBV25-1 and TRBJ1-1, with D unresolved. Between the trimmed V and J ends, which lost 7 bases and 5 bases, there was a span of 17 bases. This CDR3 has 14 residues. Germline-derived CDR1 and CDR2 are MGHDK and SYGVNS. The CDR3 nucleotides read TGTGCCAGCACCCCCGTGGAAGTGGGGACTGAAGCTTTCTTT. Its protein product is CASTPVEVGTEAFF.

The J gene is TRBJ1-4, the V gene TRBV21-1; the table's D gene call, TRBD1, was not cross checked with the DNA. TRBV21-1 is annotated as a pseudogene. The CDR3 totals 17 residues. The CDR3: CASSKADSFATNEKLFF. CDR3 DNA sequence: TGTGCCAGCAGCAAAGCGGACAGCTTTGCAACTAATGAAAAACTGTTTTTT.

The chain has TRBV6-1 and TRBJ1-5; no definite D call. CDR1 and CDR2 from the germline V gene are MNHNS and SASEGT. With 10 bases removed from V and 0 bases from J, the gap between germline ends came to 16 bases. The CDR3 consists of 15 residues. Here the CDR3 DNA reads TGTGCCACTGAAGAACAGTGGCTTAGCAATCAGCCCCAGCATTTT. Translating it yields CATEEQWLSNQPQHF.

This chain uses TRBV7-2 with TRBJ1-1; D might be TRBD1 (5 bases). V lost 6 bases, J lost 0 bases, and 20 bases lay in between. The CDR3 has 17 residues. The germline V gene encodes CDR1 SGHTA and CDR2 FQGNSA. This CDR3 reads CASSSTREGTLNTEAFF. The DNA for the CDR3 is TGTGCCAGCAGTTCAACCAGGGAGGGGACCTTGAACACTGAAGCTTTCTTT. Full variable domain (outside the CDR3, taken from reference TRBV7-2 and TRBJ1-1): GAGVSQSPSNKVTEKGKDVELRCDPISGHTALYWYRQSLGQGLEFLIYFQGNSAPDKSGLPSDRFSAERTGGSVSTLTIQRTQQEDSAVYLCASSSTREGTLNTEAFFGQGTRLTVV.

This clone showed up just a few times. The rearrangement joins TRBV29-1 to TRBJ1-1; D gene unclear. The V gene lost 6 bases and the J gene lost 1 base, with 9 bases spanning the gap. The CDR3 loop spans 12 amino acids. Per germline, CDR1 SQVTM and CDR2 ANQGSEA. The CDR3 DNA reads TGCAGCGTAAACGGAGGGAACACTGAAGCTTTCTTT. Protein: CSVNGGNTEAFF.

CDR3 residues: CASSRGGNEQYF. As DNA, the CDR3 is TGTGCCAGCAGCCGGGGCGGCAACGAGCAGTACTTC. The chain uses TRBV6-5 and TRBJ2-7; D is perhaps TRBD1 or TRBD2 (5 bases each). The CDR3 has 12 amino acids. Germline CDR1 is MNHEY and CDR2 is SVGAGI. V lost 6 bases and J lost 5, with 11 bases in between.

The chain uses TRBV15 and TRBJ1-5; 7 bases align to TRBD1. V lost 3 bases to trimming and J lost 4 bases; unmatched junction nucleotides: 6. The CDR3 is 15 amino acids. From germline, CDR1 is LNHNV and CDR2 YYDKDF (reference sequence). The CDR3 loop is CATSSADRANQPQHF. For the CDR3, the DNA is TGTGCCACCAGCAGCGCCGACAGGGCAAATCAGCCCCAGCATTTT.

V usage is TRBV27 and J usage is TRBJ2-7; 8 bases line up with TRBD2. CDR3 length: 16 residues. V lost 2 bases, J lost 1 base, and 7 bases stayed unmatched. The germline CDR1 and CDR2 sequences are MNHEY and SMNVEV (reference sequence). The CDR3 spells CASSLRGGGGSYEQYF. The DNA for the CDR3 is TGTGCCAGCAGTTTAAGGGGTGGCGGGGGGTCCTACGAGCAGTACTTC.

This clone was seen just once. V usage is TRBV5-6 and J usage is TRBJ1-1; 9 bases are shared with TRBD1. CDR3 length equals 14 residues. V was pared by 4 bases and J by 0 bases, with 1 base of the junction left unmatched. Germline V gene sequence: CDR1 SGHDT, CDR2 YYEEEE. The CDR3 protein is CASSRDRVNTEAFF. The CDR3 coding sequence is TGTGCCAGCAGCCGGGACAGGGTGAACACTGAAGCTTTCTTT.

CDR3 sequence (DNA): TGTGCCAGCAGCTTGGGACAGCCCTCTAACTATGGCTACACCTTC. As protein: CASSLGQPSNYGYTF. The chain uses TRBV7-9 and TRBJ1-2; TRBD1 matches 7 bases. CDR1 is SEHNR and CDR2 is FQNEAQ in the germline V gene (reference sequence). The CDR3 loop spans 15 amino acids. Trimming removed 3 bases from V and 0 bases from J; junction bases left unmatched: 4.

The rearrangement joins TRBV11-2 to TRBJ1-3; tentatively, D is TRBD1 (6 bases). With 3 bases removed from V and 2 bases from J, the gap between germline ends came to 11 bases. The CDR3 covers 15 residues. Germline V gives CDR1 SGHAT, CDR2 FQNNGV. The CDR3 DNA reads as TGTGCCAGCAGCTTGAGGGGGGCAGCTGGAAACACCATATATTTT. The encoded protein is CASSLRGAAGNTIYF.

This chain's CDR3 is CASSSVGGSYEQYF. The CDR3 DNA reads TGTGCCAGCAGTTCGGTAGGTGGTTCCTACGAGCAGTACTTC. This chain links TRBV27 with TRBJ2-7; D call uncertain. V was trimmed by 4 bases and J by 1 base, leaving 11 bases between them. Germline lookup yields CDR1 MNHEY and CDR2 SMNVEV (reference sequence). The CDR3 sequence is 14 residues long.

The gene calls are TRBV19 and TRBJ2-7, with 8 bases aligning to TRBD1. CDR1 LNHDA and CDR2 SQIVND come from the germline V gene (reference sequence). The CDR3 runs to 14 residues. Losses at the gene ends were 5 bases for V and 3 bases for J; bases not matched to a gene: 6. The CDR3 region is CASSLRDRIYEQYF. The CDR3 bases are TGTGCCAGTAGTTTGCGGGACAGGATCTACGAGCAGTACTTC.

The chain couples TRBV27 to TRBJ1-1, with D possibly being TRBD1 (5 bases). This CDR3 is built from 14 residues. Germline CDR1 reads MNHEY; CDR2 reads SMNVEV (reference sequence). V lost 2 bases and J 11 bases, leaving 18 bases between the germline ends. The CDR3 protein is CASSLGLDGGGAFF. In DNA form, the CDR3 reads TGTGCCAGCAGTTTAGGCCTGGATGGGGGAGGGGCTTTCTTT.

The sample holds one count of this clone. The chain joins TRBV7-3 to TRBJ2-1; TRBD1 matches 11 bases. This CDR3 contains 14 residues. With 4 bases clipped from V and 8 bases from J, the junction kept 4 bases outside the gene matches. Germline V gene lookup returns CDR1 SGHTA and CDR2 FQGTGA. CDR3 residues: CASSSGTGGYEQFF. In DNA, the CDR3 is TGTGCCAGCAGCTCCGGGACAGGGGGGTATGAGCAGTTCTTC.

The chain combines TRBV27 with TRBJ2-6, with no clear D. V lost 5 bases and J lost 0, with 8 bases in between. The germline V gene has CDR1 MNHEY and CDR2 SMNVEV (reference sequence). CDR3 length: 15 amino acids. The CDR3 DNA follows: TGTGCCAGCAGTCCCGGCACCTCTGGGGCCAACGTCCTGACTTTC. Translation: CASSPGTSGANVLTF.

The CDR3 region is CASSQKGSSYNEQFF. CDR3 nucleotides: TGTGCCAGCAGCCAAAAAGGGAGCTCCTACAATGAGCAGTTCTTC. This rearrangement joins TRBV4-2 to TRBJ2-1; D possibly corresponds to TRBD2 (5 bases). Germline V CDR1 and CDR2: LGHNA, YNFKEQ. This CDR3 region has 15 residues. V lost 2 bases and J lost 0, with 8 bases in between.

The V gene is TRBV6-5, the J gene TRBJ2-1, with D perhaps TRBD1 (6 bases). The CDR3 loop spans 15 amino acids. The germline gives CDR1 MNHEY, CDR2 SVGAGI. Between the trimmed V and J ends, which lost 3 bases and 5 bases, there was a span of 14 bases. CDR3 residues: CASSYFAGADNEQFF. The CDR3 DNA is TGTGCCAGCAGTTATTTCGCAGGGGCGGACAATGAGCAGTTCTTC.

This chain uses TRBV27 with TRBJ2-1; D is perhaps TRBD2 (6 bases). Trimming cost V 7 bases and J 1 base, with 11 bases left between them. This CDR3 comprises 14 residues. Germline loops: CDR1 MNHEY, CDR2 SMNVEV (reference sequence). The CDR3 sequence: CASTYSGSYNEQFF. For the CDR3, the DNA is TGTGCCAGCACCTATAGCGGATCCTACAATGAGCAGTTCTTC.

The gene calls are TRBV7-9 and TRBJ1-1, with TRBD1 as a possible D gene (5 bases). Deletions cut 1 base from V and 6 bases from J, with 18 bases between. CDR3 length: 16 amino acids. Germline V lookup: CDR1 SEHNR, CDR2 FQNEAQ (reference sequence). The CDR3 sequence is CASSLVWGTVKAEAFF. In DNA form, the CDR3 reads TGTGCCAGCAGCTTAGTCTGGGGGACGGTCAAGGCTGAAGCTTTCTTT.

The chain carries TRBV7-9 and TRBJ2-1; TRBD2 matches 8 bases. With 1 base clipped from V and 10 bases from J, the junction kept 0 bases outside the gene matches. This CDR3 is 12 amino acids long. Germline V lookup: CDR1 SEHNR, CDR2 FQNEAQ (reference sequence). The CDR3 DNA reads TGTGCCAGCAGCTTAGTAGCGGGGGAGCAGTTCTTC. This sequence encodes CASSLVAGEQFF.

This chain uses TRBV7-3 with TRBJ2-1; 9 bases are shared with TRBD2. CDR1 is SGHTA and CDR2 is FQGTGA in the germline V gene. The CDR3 sequence is 15 residues long. The V segment lost 4 bases and the J segment 8 bases; nucleotides outside the gene matches: 9. The CDR3 nucleotides are TGTGCCAGCAGCTCCGGACTAGCGCGTAACGATGAGCAGTTCTTC. Protein product: CASSSGLARNDEQFF.